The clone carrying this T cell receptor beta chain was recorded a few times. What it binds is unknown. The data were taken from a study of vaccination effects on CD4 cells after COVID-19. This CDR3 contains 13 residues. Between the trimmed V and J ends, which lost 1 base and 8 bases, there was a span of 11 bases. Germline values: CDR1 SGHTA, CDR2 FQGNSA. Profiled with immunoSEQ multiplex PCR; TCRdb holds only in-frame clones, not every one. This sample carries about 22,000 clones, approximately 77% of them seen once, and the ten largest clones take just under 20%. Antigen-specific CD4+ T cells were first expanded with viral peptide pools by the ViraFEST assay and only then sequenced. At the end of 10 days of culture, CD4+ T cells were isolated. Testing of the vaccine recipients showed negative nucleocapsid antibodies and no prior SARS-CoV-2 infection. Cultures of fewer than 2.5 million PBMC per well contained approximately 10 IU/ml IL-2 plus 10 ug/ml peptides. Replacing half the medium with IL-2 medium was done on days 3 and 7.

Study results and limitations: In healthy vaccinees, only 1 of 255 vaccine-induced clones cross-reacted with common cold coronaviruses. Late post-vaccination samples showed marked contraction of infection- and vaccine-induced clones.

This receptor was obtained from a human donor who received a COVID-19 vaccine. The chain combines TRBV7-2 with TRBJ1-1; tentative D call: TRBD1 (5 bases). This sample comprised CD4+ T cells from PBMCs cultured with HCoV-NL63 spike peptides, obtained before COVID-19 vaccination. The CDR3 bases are TGTGCCAGCAGCTTAGAAGGTGCAGGGGAAGCTTTCTTT. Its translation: CASSLEGAGEAFF. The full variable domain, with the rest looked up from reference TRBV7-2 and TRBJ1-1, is GAGVSQSPSNKVTEKGKDVELRCDPISGHTALYWYRQSLGQGLEFLIYFQGNSAPDKSGLPSDRFSAERTGGSVSTLTIQRTQQEDSAVYLCASSLEGAGEAFFGQGTRLTVV.